Described below is a single T cell receptor beta chain sequence and its context. In the authors' methods: How many nucleated cells were present was estimated from reference gene primer amplification. Repertoires were generated with immunoSEQ multiplex PCR, while TCRdb's copy carries only in-frame clones and drops some. V and J calls and clone size follow that table, whereas D and trimming were derived from the DNA. Of 100,000 to 150,000 clones listed, around nine tenths are singletons. The data derive from a study of blood T cell repertoires in COVID-19. For the study at large: Sites in the United States, Italy and Spain provided acute and convalescent COVID-19 samples. PBMCs, B-cell-depleted T cells, or T cells were the source of the cDNA or gDNA that made up the material.

This CDR3 spans 16 amino acids. CDR1 SGDLS and CDR2 YYNGEE come from the germline V gene. The V gene lost 0 bases and the J gene lost 1 base, with 13 bases spanning the gap. V gene TRBV9 combines with J gene TRBJ1-1; D gene uncertain. This sequence originates from a woman in her 50s with acute or convalescent COVID-19. Sequencing input: peripheral blood. The CDR3 loop is CASSVGDHRGNTEAFF. The CDR3 DNA reads as TGTGCCAGCAGCGTAGGTGACCATAGAGGGAACACTGAAGCTTTCTTT.